Sequencing of this TCR beta chain was carried out in a study of technical replicates of blood from several donors. Repertoires were generated with immunoSEQ multiplex PCR, while TCRdb's copy carries only in-frame clones and drops some. Seen here are 95,000 to 100,000 clones, 90% to 96% observed once, and the top ten hold 0.22%. The CDR3 contains 13 residues. Germline CDR1 is ENHRY and CDR2 is SYGVKD. With 4 bases clipped from V and 3 bases from J, the junction kept 1 base outside the gene matches. The chain joins TRBV10-3 to TRBJ1-1, with 8 nucleotides matching TRBD1. The specimen sequenced was T cells isolated from PBMCs. The receptor's source is a human donor in good health. CDR3 residues: CAISGQGYTEAFF. The CDR3 DNA reads as TGTGCCATCAGTGGACAGGGGTACACTGAAGCTTTCTTT.